The clone carrying this T cell receptor (beta chain) has only a few counts. This sample was included in a study of beta chain features in type 1 diabetes. Whole-study context: Age, gender and cell yields were similar between patients and healthy donors.

The CDR3 has 16 amino acids. Trimming stripped 2 bases from V and 4 bases from J, with 15 bases between. Germline V gives CDR1 MDHEN, CDR2 SYDVKM. Isolated RNA was reverse transcribed in full, so expressed TCRB transcripts were sequenced. Some clones are missing from TCRdb's copy, which holds only in-frame ones; the method was immunoSEQ multiplex PCR. The data contain 850,000 to 900,000 clones, 17% of them seen just once; the ten biggest clones take up 0.02% to 0.025%. This sequence joins TRBV28 and TRBJ1-3; a possible D gene is TRBD1 (6 bases). The source is a woman younger than 30 in good health. The sample consisted of naive CD4+ T cells from blood. The CDR3 reads CASSLMSQGLGNTIYF. DNA for the CDR3: TGTGCCAGCAGTTTAATGTCACAGGGTCTCGGAAACACCATATATTTT.